This TCR beta chain was observed in a study of neurological immune-mediated disorders. Remarks on this clonotype: Its antigen is unknown. Being one base from a much bigger clone, this may be a read error.

The team produced cDNA through 5'RACE using 10-nucleotide random UMIs. TCRdb re-called the 5' RACE reads through MiXCR, storing one row per CDR3 protein. The data show around 53,000 distinct CDR3 sequences, 4.2% seen once. CDR3 length: 14 residues. J lost 4 bases, V lost 8 bases, and 8 bases had no gene match. Study observations and caveats: Healthy controls had more TCR clonal expansion than multiple sclerosis, which showed the least, whereas HTLV-1-associated myelopathy showed the most.

The clonotype comes from a man aged 50 to 60 with multiple sclerosis. The V and J genes are TRBV12-3 or TRBV12-4 and TRBJ2-3; TRBD1 aligns across 8 bases. Material: PBMCs. The CDR3, as DNA: TGTGCCAGCTGTAGACGGACAGGGTCAGATACGCAGTATTTT. Its protein is CASCRRTGSDTQYF.